This passage covers 28 T cell receptor beta chains from one sample sequenced in a study of Ad26.COV2.S vaccination and SARS-CoV-2 variants. Profiled with immunoSEQ multiplex PCR; TCRdb holds only in-frame clones, not every one. The sample comprises 300,000 to 400,000 clones, more than 75% of which are singletons, and about 3.5% rests with the top ten. Treatment denoted: some 19 received Ad26.COV2.S at low or high dose, single or two shots; about 5 received placebo; per-sample allocation not given. Day 63 after the first vaccine or placebo injection was the time point for sampling. The specimen comprised peripheral blood, sampled in a trial of Ad26.COV2.S vaccine versus placebo. Receptors were obtained from a person between 18 and 65 years old who received the Ad26.COV2.S COVID-19 vaccine or a placebo.

The V gene is TRBV20-1, the J gene TRBJ2-1, with 9 bases identical to TRBD2. The germline V gene encodes CDR1 DFQATT and CDR2 SNEGSKA (reference sequence). The CDR3 is 16 amino acids. Trimming took 3 bases from V and 4 from J; bases not matched to a gene: 10. The CDR3 coding sequence is TGCAGTGCTAGTCTTTTGTGGCTAGCGGGATACAATGAGCAGTTCTTC. Protein sequence: CSASLLWLAGYNEQFF.

V usage is TRBV10-3 and J usage is TRBJ1-5, with unresolved D. V lost 4 bases and J 3 bases, leaving 13 bases between the germline ends. The CDR3 has 15 amino acids. Germline-derived CDR1 and CDR2 are ENHRY and SYGVKD. CDR3 sequence (DNA): TGTGCCATCAGTGGGGGAGGGTATAACAATCAGCCCCAGCATTTT. Amino acid sequence: CAISGGGYNNQPQHF.

The chain carries TRBV14 and TRBJ2-7; 14 positions match TRBD2. Trimming took 1 base from V and 4 from J; bases not matched to a gene: 0. There are 15 residues in the CDR3. Per germline, CDR1 SGHDN and CDR2 FVKESK. This CDR3 is CASSQGTSGRYEQYF. DNA of the CDR3: TGTGCCAGCAGCCAAGGGACTAGCGGGAGGTACGAGCAGTACTTC. Using reference TRBV14 and TRBJ2-7 for the parts outside the CDR3, the full variable domain is EAGVTQFPSHSVIEKGQTVTLRCDPISGHDNLYWYRRVMGKEIKFLLHFVKESKQDESGMPNNRFLAERTGGTYSTLKVQPAELEDSGVYFCASSQGTSGRYEQYFGPGTRLTVT.

The chain employs TRBV28 and TRBJ1-3, with no clear D. Germline values: CDR1 MDHEN, CDR2 SYDVKM. The V gene lost 5 bases and the J gene lost 0 bases, with 8 bases spanning the gap. CDR3 size: 14 residues. The CDR3: CASSRDFSGNTIYF. DNA for the CDR3: TGTGCCAGCAGTCGAGACTTCTCTGGAAACACCATATATTTT.

The chain uses TRBV19 and TRBJ1-1, with TRBD1 identical over 12 bases. The ends lost 7 bases at V and 8 bases at J; junction bases unmatched: 14. The germline CDR1 and CDR2 sequences are LNHDA and SQIVND (reference sequence). The CDR3 is 16 amino acids. As DNA, the CDR3 is TGTGCCAGTACCCACCGGGACAGGGGGCTGTCAAGCGAAGCTTTCTTT. Residues: CASTHRDRGLSSEAFF.

The chain uses TRBV13 and TRBJ1-3; D remains unclear. V gave up 4 bases and J gave up 4 bases, with 17 bases separating them. CDR1 and CDR2 from the germline V gene are PRHDT and FYEKMQ (reference sequence). The CDR3 extends over 16 amino acids. Here the CDR3 reads CASSSLHWGGGNTIYF. In nucleotides, the CDR3 is TGTGCCAGCAGCTCCCTACATTGGGGTGGCGGAAACACCATATATTTT.

The chain uses TRBV5-5 and TRBJ2-1, with unresolved D. Germline assignment: CDR1 SGHKS and CDR2 YYEKEE (reference sequence). V was pared by 4 bases and J by 8 bases, with 13 bases between. CDR3 length equals 13 residues. CDR3 region: CASSRVLLDEQFF. The DNA for the CDR3 is TGTGCCAGCAGCCGGGTCCTCCTGGATGAGCAGTTCTTC.

This clone occurred once. The chain carries TRBV20-1 and TRBJ2-3; D call uncertain. Germline-derived CDR1 and CDR2 are DFQATT and SNEGSKA (reference sequence). CDR3 length equals 14 residues. V shed 3 bases and J shed 0 bases, with 10 bases lying between them. CDR3 sequence reads: CSASGRSSTDTQYF. CDR3 in DNA: TGCAGTGCTAGTGGCAGGTCGAGCACAGATACGCAGTATTTT.

The rearrangement links TRBV11-2 to TRBJ1-6; a possible D gene is TRBD1 (5 bases). V gave up 1 base and J gave up 3 bases, with 13 bases separating them. Germline CDR1 SGHAT, CDR2 FQNNGV. CDR3 length: 17 amino acids. DNA for the CDR3: TGTGCCAGCAGCTTAGGATCGGGGACCCGCTATAATTCACCCCTCCACTTT. Its translation is CASSLGSGTRYNSPLHF.

This sequence joins TRBV10-3 and TRBJ1-1, with TRBD1 matching 7 bases. This CDR3 spans 14 amino acids. Unmatched junction bases numbered 5, after V lost 2 bases and J lost 5 bases. Germline CDR1 reads ENHRY; CDR2 reads SYGVKD. The CDR3 sequence is CAISEVEGATEAFF. CDR3 coding DNA: TGTGCCATCAGTGAGGTGGAGGGGGCTACTGAAGCTTTCTTT.

V and J are TRBV6-5 and TRBJ2-7; D may be TRBD1 (5 bases). Trimming took 2 bases from V and 7 from J, leaving 9 bases between them. The germline CDR1 and CDR2 sequences are MNHEY and SVGAGI. This CDR3 spans 12 amino acids. The DNA for the CDR3 is TGTGCCAGCAGTTACCTGGGGCGGGAGCAGTACTTC. It translates to CASSYLGREQYF.

The chain employs TRBV15 and TRBJ2-1; D unresolved. V was trimmed by 1 base and J by 6 bases, leaving 13 bases between them. The CDR3 covers 15 residues. Germline assignment: CDR1 LNHNV and CDR2 YYDKDF (reference sequence). DNA of the CDR3: TGTGCCACCAGCAGAGGACTTTCTACTATCAATGAGCAGTTCTTC. Translating gives CATSRGLSTINEQFF. The variable domain in full, with the rest retrieved from reference TRBV15 and TRBJ2-1, is DAMVIQNPRYQVTQFGKPVTLSCSQTLNHNVMYWYQQKSSQAPKLLFHYYDKDFNNEADTPDNFQSRRPNTSFCFLDIRSPGLGDTAMYLCATSRGLSTINEQFFGPGTRLTVL.

The rearrangement links TRBV11-2 to TRBJ1-4; TRBD1 might be the D (6 bases). The V gene lost 3 bases and the J gene lost 8 bases, with 19 bases spanning the gap. This CDR3 contains 16 residues. Germline CDR1 is SGHAT and CDR2 is FQNNGV. DNA of the CDR3: TGTGCCAGCAGCTTCCGGGACACACTAAGGGAAGAAAAACTGTTTTTT. Translated, it gives CASSFRDTLREEKLFF. Based on the CDR3 plus reference TRBV11-2 and TRBJ1-4, the full variable domain is EAGVAQSPRYKIIEKRQSVAFWCNPISGHATLYWYQQILGQGPKLLIQFQNNGVVDDSQLPKDRFSAERLKGVDSTLKIQPAKLEDSAVYLCASSFRDTLREEKLFFGSGTQLSVL.

This sequence joins TRBV5-1 and TRBJ1-5; D gene uncertain. Germline assignment: CDR1 SGHRS and CDR2 YFSETQ. The CDR3 runs 13 residues. V lost 0 bases and J 5 bases, leaving 6 bases between the germline ends. CDR3 loop: CASSLDADQPQHF. The CDR3, as DNA: TGCGCCAGCAGCTTGGACGCAGATCAGCCCCAGCATTTT.

The chain joins TRBV7-9 to TRBJ1-4; no clear D. The CDR3 spans 15 residues. Trimming took 4 bases from V and 0 from J, leaving 9 bases between them. Germline CDR1 and CDR2: SEHNR and FQNEAQ (reference sequence). The CDR3 sequence is CASSSPSSTNEKLFF. In DNA form, the CDR3 reads TGTGCCAGCAGCTCCCCCTCCTCAACTAATGAAAAACTGTTTTTT.

V is TRBV3-1 (or the pseudogene TRBV3-2) and J is TRBJ2-5; TRBD2 matches at 8 bases. Per germline, CDR1 LGHDT and CDR2 YNNKEL (reference sequence). V lost 4 bases, J lost 5 bases, and 18 bases stayed unmatched. The CDR3 has 18 residues. CDR3 nucleotide sequence: TGTGCCAGCAGCCGGTGGAGGCCTCGGGGGGGGACGGGGGAGACCCAGTACTTC. It codes for CASSRWRPRGGTGETQYF.

V usage is TRBV5-8 and J usage is TRBJ2-3; no clear D gene. Trimming took 0 bases from V and 1 from J, leaving 12 bases between them. The CDR3 runs to 16 residues. CDR1 is SGHTS and CDR2 is YDEGEE in the germline V gene. The DNA of the CDR3 is TGTGCCAGCAGCTTGGAACGGACCCGAGGCACAGATACGCAGTATTTT. This codes for CASSLERTRGTDTQYF.

This CDR3 reads CASSLRWSAVQYF. The CDR3 bases are TGTGCCAGCAGTTTAAGGTGGTCGGCAGTGCAGTACTTC. The J gene is TRBJ2-7, the V gene TRBV27; D is ambiguous. Deletions cut 2 bases from V and 9 bases from J, with 14 bases between. This CDR3 has 13 amino acids. Per the germline V gene, CDR1 is MNHEY and CDR2 is SMNVEV (reference sequence).

The chain carries TRBV10-1 and TRBJ2-3; 11 bases line up with TRBD2. After removal of 2 bases from V and 5 bases from J, the junction contained 6 bases not matched to a gene. The CDR3 totals 16 residues. Germline V CDR1 and CDR2: WNHNN, SYGVQD (reference sequence). The CDR3: CASSETSGSWGDTQYF. DNA for the CDR3: TGCGCCAGCAGTGAGACTAGCGGGAGTTGGGGAGATACGCAGTATTTT.

A note on this clone: Within the sample, other DNA sequences also encode this same CDR3. The CDR3 loop is CASSQGGTDTQYF. The CDR3 DNA sequence: TGTGCCAGCAGCCAGGGAGGGACAGATACGCAGTATTTT. The chain joins TRBV3-1 (or the pseudogene TRBV3-2) to TRBJ2-3; 7 bases line up with TRBD2. This CDR3 spans 13 amino acids. CDR1 is LGHDT, CDR2 YNNKEL, per germline (reference sequence). V trimming: 3 bases; J trimming: 3 bases; junction bases outside the gene matches: 0.

This clone was counted a single time. At one of its ends the junction is not consistent with the germline gene, which may arise from a read error. The gene calls are TRBV29-1 and TRBJ2-7, with 9 bases fitting TRBD2. Germline CDR1 is SQVTM and CDR2 is ANQGSEA. CDR3 length equals 12 residues. Here the CDR3 DNA reads TGTTCTAGCGGGATAGTTTCCTACGAGCAGTACTTC. It yields the protein CSSGIVSYEQYF.

The chain has TRBV7-9 and TRBJ2-7; possibly TRBD1 for D (6 bases). Germline lookup yields CDR1 SEHNR and CDR2 FQNEAQ (reference sequence). V was shortened by 4 bases and J by 0 bases, with 13 bases between the two germline ends. CDR3 size: 15 residues. In nucleotides, the CDR3 is TGTGCCAGCAGCTCGGTCAGGACAGTCTCCTACGAGCAGTACTTC. This encodes CASSSVRTVSYEQYF. The full variable domain, its missing parts supplied by reference TRBV7-9 and TRBJ2-7, is DTGVSQNPRHKITKRGQNVTFRCDPISEHNRLYWYRQTLGQGPEFLTYFQNEAQLEKSRLLSDRFSAERPKGSFSTLEIQRTEQGDSAMYLCASSSVRTVSYEQYFGPGTRLTVT.

This clone was recorded once. The CDR3 DNA reads as TGTGCCAGTAGTTTTCAAACTGAAGCTTTCTTT. Protein: CASSFQTEAFF. The V gene is TRBV19, the J gene TRBJ1-1; D unresolved. The germline V gene encodes CDR1 LNHDA and CDR2 SQIVND (reference sequence). V was trimmed by 5 bases and J by 5 bases, leaving 6 bases between them. The CDR3 runs 11 residues. Combining the CDR3 with reference TRBV19 and TRBJ1-1 gives the whole variable domain DGGITQSPKYLFRKEGQNVTLSCEQNLNHDAMYWYRQDPGQGLRLIYYSQIVNDFQKGDIAEGYSVSREKKESFPLTVTSAQKNPTAFYLCASSFQTEAFFGQGTRLTVV.

This clone was observed once. The gene calls are TRBV19 and TRBJ1-4; a possible D gene is TRBD1 (6 bases). The germline V and J ends were trimmed by 5 bases and 7 bases, with 14 bases remaining between them. The CDR3 consists of 14 residues. Germline assignment: CDR1 LNHDA and CDR2 SQIVND (reference sequence). The CDR3 protein is CASSSRGGFEKLFF. CDR3 sequence (DNA): TGTGCCAGTAGTTCTCGAGGGGGTTTTGAAAAACTGTTTTTT.

This chain links TRBV9 with TRBJ2-1; 7 bases are shared with TRBD2. The germline V gene has CDR1 SGDLS and CDR2 YYNGEE. The CDR3 runs 16 residues. Unmatched junction bases numbered 9, after V lost 4 bases and J lost 2 bases. CDR3 nucleotides: TGTGCCAGCAGCCAACGGACTAGTTCAACCTACAATGAGCAGTTCTTC. It encodes CASSQRTSSTYNEQFF.

The chain recombines TRBV5-1 with TRBJ2-1; weak D call: TRBD2 (6 bases). The CDR3 contains 15 residues. Trimming stripped 7 bases from V and 7 bases from J, with 21 bases between. In germline, CDR1 is SGHRS, CDR2 YFSETQ. The CDR3 nucleotides are TGCGCCAGCTGTATAACCGGGGGTCCCGTAAATGAGCAGTTCTTC. Protein product: CASCITGGPVNEQFF.

This sequence joins TRBV4-3 and TRBJ1-6, with D perhaps matching TRBD1 (5 bases). Germline V lookup: CDR1 LGHNA, CDR2 YSLEER. The V end was cut by 3 bases, the J end by 10 bases, with 10 bases between. This CDR3 has 13 residues. CDR3 coding DNA: TGCGCCAGCAGCCAGGGGGTTGACTCACCCCTCCACTTT. The encoded protein is CASSQGVDSPLHF.

The chain recombines TRBV9 with TRBJ2-5, with D hard to call. This CDR3 spans 13 amino acids. CDR1 is SGDLS, CDR2 YYNGEE, per germline. V was cut by 0 bases and J by 1 base, with 4 bases left in between. Here the CDR3 reads CASSVERQETQYF. The CDR3 DNA reads as TGTGCCAGCAGCGTAGAACGCCAAGAGACCCAGTACTTC. The whole variable domain, remainder taken from reference TRBV9 and TRBJ2-5, is DSGVTQTPKHLITATGQRVTLRCSPRSGDLSVYWYQQSLDQGLQFLIQYYNGEERAKGNILERFSAQQFPDLHSELNLSSLELGDSALYFCASSVERQETQYFGPGTRLLVL.